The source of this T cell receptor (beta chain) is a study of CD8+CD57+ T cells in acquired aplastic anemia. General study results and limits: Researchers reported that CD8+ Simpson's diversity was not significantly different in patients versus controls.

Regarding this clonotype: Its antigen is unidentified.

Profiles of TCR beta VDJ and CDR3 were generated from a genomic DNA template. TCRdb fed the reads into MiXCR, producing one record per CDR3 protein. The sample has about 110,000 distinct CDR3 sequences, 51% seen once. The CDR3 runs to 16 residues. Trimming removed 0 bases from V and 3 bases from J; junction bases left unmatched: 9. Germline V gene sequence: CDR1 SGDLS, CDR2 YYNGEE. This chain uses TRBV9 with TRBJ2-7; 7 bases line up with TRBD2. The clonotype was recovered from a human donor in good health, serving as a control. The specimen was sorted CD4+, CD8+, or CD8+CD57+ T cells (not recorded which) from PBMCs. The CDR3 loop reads CASSVESRGGGYEQYF. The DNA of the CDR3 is TGTGCCAGCAGCGTAGAATCGCGCGGCGGGGGCTACGAGCAGTACTTC.